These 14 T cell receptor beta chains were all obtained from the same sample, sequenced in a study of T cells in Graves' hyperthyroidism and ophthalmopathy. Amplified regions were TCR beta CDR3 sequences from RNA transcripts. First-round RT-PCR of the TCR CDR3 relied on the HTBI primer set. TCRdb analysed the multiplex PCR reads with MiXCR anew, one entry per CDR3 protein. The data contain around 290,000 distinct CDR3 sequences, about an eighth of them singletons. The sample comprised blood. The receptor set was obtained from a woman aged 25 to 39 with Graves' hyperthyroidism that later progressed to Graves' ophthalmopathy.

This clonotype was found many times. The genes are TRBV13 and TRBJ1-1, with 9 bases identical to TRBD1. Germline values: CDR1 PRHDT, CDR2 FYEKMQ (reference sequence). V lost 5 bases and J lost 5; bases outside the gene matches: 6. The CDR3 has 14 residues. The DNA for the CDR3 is TGTGCCAGCAGCGACAGGGGGGCAGGGACTGAAGCTTTCTTT. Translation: CASSDRGAGTEAFF. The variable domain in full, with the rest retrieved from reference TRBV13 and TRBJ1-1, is AAGVIQSPRHLIKEKRETATLKCYPIPRHDTVYWYQQGPGQDPQFLISFYEKMQSDKGSIPDRFSAQQFSDYHSELNMSSLELGDSALYFCASSDRGAGTEAFFGQGTRLTVV.

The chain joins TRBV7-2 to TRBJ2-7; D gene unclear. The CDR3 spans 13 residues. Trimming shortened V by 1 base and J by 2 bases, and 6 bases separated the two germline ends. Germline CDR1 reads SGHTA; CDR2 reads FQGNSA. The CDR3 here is CASSLDETYEQYF. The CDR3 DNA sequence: TGTGCCAGCAGCTTAGACGAAACCTACGAGCAGTACTTC.

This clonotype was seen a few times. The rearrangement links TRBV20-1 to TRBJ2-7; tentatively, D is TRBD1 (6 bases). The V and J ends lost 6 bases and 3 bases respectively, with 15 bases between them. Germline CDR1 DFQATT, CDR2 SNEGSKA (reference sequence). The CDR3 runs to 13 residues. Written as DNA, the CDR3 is TGCAGTGCGACCCGGGACACAAACTACGAGCAGTACTTC. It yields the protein CSATRDTNYEQYF.

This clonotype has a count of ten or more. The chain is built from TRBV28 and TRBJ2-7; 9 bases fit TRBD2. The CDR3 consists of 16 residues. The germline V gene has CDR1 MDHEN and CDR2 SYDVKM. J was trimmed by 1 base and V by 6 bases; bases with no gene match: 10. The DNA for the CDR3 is TGTGCCAGCAGGCTAGAAGCGGGAGGACCGTCCTACGAGCAGTACTTC. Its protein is CASRLEAGGPSYEQYF.

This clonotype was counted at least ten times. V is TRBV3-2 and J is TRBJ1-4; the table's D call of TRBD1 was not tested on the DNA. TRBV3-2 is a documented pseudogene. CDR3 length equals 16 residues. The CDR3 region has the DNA TGTGCCAGCAGCCAAGATCCACGTCGGGATAATGAAAAACTGTTTTTT. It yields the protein CASSQDPRRDNEKLFF.

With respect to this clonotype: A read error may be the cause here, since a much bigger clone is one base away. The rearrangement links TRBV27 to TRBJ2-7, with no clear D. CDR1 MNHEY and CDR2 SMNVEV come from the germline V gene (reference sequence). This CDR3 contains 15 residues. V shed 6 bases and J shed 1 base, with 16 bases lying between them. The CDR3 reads CASRRFGPDSYEQYF. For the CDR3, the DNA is TGTGCCAGCAGACGCTTCGGACCCGATTCCTACGAGCAGTACTTC.

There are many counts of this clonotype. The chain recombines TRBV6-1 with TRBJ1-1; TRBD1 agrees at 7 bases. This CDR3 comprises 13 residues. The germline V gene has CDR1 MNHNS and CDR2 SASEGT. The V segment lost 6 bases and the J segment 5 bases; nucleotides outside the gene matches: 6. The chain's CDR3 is CASSPQGDTEAFF. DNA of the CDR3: TGTGCCAGCAGCCCGCAGGGGGATACTGAAGCTTTCTTT.

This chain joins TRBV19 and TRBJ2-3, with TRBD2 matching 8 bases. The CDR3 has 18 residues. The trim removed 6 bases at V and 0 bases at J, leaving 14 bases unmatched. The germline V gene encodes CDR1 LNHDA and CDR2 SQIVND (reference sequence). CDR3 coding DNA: TGTGCCAGTAGCCCCCCGGCCGGGAGGGCCTGGAGCACAGATACGCAGTATTTT. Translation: CASSPPAGRAWSTDTQYF.

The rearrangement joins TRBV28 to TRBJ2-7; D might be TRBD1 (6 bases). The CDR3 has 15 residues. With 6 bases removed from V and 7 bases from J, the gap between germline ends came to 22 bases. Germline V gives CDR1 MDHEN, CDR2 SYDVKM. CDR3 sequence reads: CASSADSLNTLEQYF. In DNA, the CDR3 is TGTGCCAGCAGCGCGGACAGCCTAAATACCTTGGAGCAGTACTTC.

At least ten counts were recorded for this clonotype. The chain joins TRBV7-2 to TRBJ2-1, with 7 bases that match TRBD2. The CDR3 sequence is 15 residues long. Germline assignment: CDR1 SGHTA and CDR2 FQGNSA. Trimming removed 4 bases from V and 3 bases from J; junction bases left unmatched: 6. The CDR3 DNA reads TGTGCCAGCAGCTACCGGGACTACGACTACAATGAGCAGTTCTTC. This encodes CASSYRDYDYNEQFF. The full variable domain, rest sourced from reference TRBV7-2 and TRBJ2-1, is GAGVSQSPSNKVTEKGKDVELRCDPISGHTALYWYRQSLGQGLEFLIYFQGNSAPDKSGLPSDRFSAERTGGSVSTLTIQRTQQEDSAVYLCASSYRDYDYNEQFFGPGTRLTVL.

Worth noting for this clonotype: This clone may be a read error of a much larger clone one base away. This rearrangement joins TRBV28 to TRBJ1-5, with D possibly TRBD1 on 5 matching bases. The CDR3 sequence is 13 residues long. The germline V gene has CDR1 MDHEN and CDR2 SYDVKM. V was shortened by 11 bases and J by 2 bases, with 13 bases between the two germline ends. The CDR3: CAGNRRGNQPQHF. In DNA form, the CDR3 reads TGTGCCGGGAACAGGAGAGGCAATCAGCCCCAGCATTTT.

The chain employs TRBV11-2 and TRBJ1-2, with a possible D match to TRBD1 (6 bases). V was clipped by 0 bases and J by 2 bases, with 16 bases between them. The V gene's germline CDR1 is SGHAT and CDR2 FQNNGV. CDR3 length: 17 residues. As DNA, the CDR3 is TGTGCCAGCAGCTTAGATAGGGAAAACAGGGAGAACTATGGCTACACCTTC. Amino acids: CASSLDRENRENYGYTF.

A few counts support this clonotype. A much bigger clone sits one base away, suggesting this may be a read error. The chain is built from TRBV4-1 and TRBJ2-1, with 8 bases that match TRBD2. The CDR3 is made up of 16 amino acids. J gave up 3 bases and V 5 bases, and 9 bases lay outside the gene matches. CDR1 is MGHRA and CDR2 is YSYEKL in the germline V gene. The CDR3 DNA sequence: TGCGCCAGCAGCGATCCAGTAGCGGGACACTACAATGAGCAGTTCTTC. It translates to CASSDPVAGHYNEQFF.

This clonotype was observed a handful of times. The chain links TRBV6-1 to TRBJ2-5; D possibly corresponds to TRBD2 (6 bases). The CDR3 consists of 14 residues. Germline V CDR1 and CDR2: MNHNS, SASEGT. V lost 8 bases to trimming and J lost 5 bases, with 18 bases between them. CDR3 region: CASWSGWGSETQYF. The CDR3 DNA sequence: TGTGCCAGCTGGAGCGGGTGGGGATCGGAGACCCAGTACTTC.